Listed below are T cell receptor beta chains from one sample, sequenced in a study of OX40 agonist ivuxolimab in advanced cancers. Produced via immunoSEQ multiplex PCR; TCRdb's table is partial and in-frame only. The sample contains around 100,000 clones, 85% to 95% of which appear only once. This specimen was CD4+ or CD8+ T cells sorted from blood, taken in a trial of the OX40 agonist ivuxolimab. The receptors come from an adult with an advanced solid tumor such as melanoma, head and neck, liver or kidney cancer. The CDR3 runs from the conserved cysteine through the conserved F or W. A D gene is named only where the DNA matches it firmly. A clone size is listed for some rows: how often the clone was seen (once, few, many), or a class if it is expanded.

D | J | size | V | CDR3 | DNA
- | TRBJ2-5 | - | TRBV5-1 | CASSLFAEQETQYF | TGCGCCAGCAGCTTGTTTGCTGAACAAGAGACCCAGTACTTC
- | TRBJ2-1 | - | TRBV7-2 | CASSLATGNEQFF | TGTGCCAGCAGCTTAGCGACTGGCAATGAGCAGTTCTTC
- | TRBJ2-7 | once | TRBV21-1 | CASSGKPTGRFWGLAGGPEQYF | TGTGCCAGCAGCGGAAAACCCACAGGGAGGTTCTGGGGACTAGCGGGAGGACCGGAGCAGTACTTC
- | TRBJ1-4 | - | TRBV6-1 | CASRVRRVYEKLFF | TGTGCCAGCAGGGTGAGAAGGGTTTATGAAAAACTGTTTTTT
- | TRBJ2-3 | - | TRBV4-1 | CASSQELGGADTQYF | TGCGCCAGCAGCCAAGAGCTAGGAGGAGCAGATACGCAGTATTTT
TRBD2 | TRBJ2-4 | - | TRBV7-8 | CASSLGLAGVAKNIQYF | TGTGCCAGCAGCTTAGGTCTAGCGGGAGTGGCCAAAAACATTCAGTACTTC
- | TRBJ2-3 | - | TRBV28 | CASSLGGQGTDTQYF | TGTGCCAGCAGTTTGGGAGGACAGGGCACAGATACGCAGTATTTT
TRBD1 | TRBJ2-7 | - | TRBV6-1 | CASSFSARQGEQYF | TGTGCCAGCAGCTTCAGTGCGCGACAGGGCGAGCAGTACTTC
TRBD1 | TRBJ1-2 | - | TRBV7-9 | CASSPRTGELDGYTF | TGTGCCAGCAGCCCTAGGACAGGGGAATTGGATGGCTACACCTTC
TRBD2 | TRBJ2-7 | - | TRBV18 | CASSTSGSYEQYF | TGTGCCAGCTCGACTAGCGGTTCCTACGAGCAGTACTTC
TRBD2 | TRBJ2-2 | - | TRBV4-1 | CASSLAVYTGELFF | TGCGCCAGCTCACTAGCGGTATACACCGGGGAGCTGTTTTTT
TRBD1 | TRBJ1-5 | - | TRBV28 | CASSWGGQGYQPQHF | TGTGCCAGCAGTTGGGGGGGACAGGGCTATCAGCCCCAGCATTTT
- | TRBJ1-2 | - | TRBV28 | CASSADDGYTF | TGTGCCAGCAGTGCGGACGATGGCTACACCTTC
TRBD1 | TRBJ1-6 | - | TRBV2 | CASRGQYNSPLHF | TGTGCCAGCAGGGGACAGTATAATTCACCCCTCCACTTT
TRBD2 | TRBJ2-2 | - | TRBV18 | CASSPASGNPINTGELFF | TGTGCCAGCTCACCAGCTAGCGGGAATCCCATTAACACCGGGGAGCTGTTTTTT
TRBD1 | TRBJ2-3 | - | TRBV4-3 | CASSYRGADTQYF | TGCGCCAGCAGCTACAGGGGCGCAGATACGCAGTATTTT
TRBD1 | TRBJ2-1 | once | TRBV7-8 | CASSRSRDRETDEQFF | TGTGCCAGCAGCCGAAGCCGGGACAGGGAAACCGATGAGCAGTTCTTC
- | TRBJ2-4 | - | TRBV7-9 | CASSSSGGRQNIQYF | TGTGCCAGCAGCTCATCCGGTGGCAGACAAAACATTCAGTACTTC
- | TRBJ1-1 | - | TRBV7-9 | CASSLSANTEAFF | TGTGCCAGCAGCTTGAGTGCGAACACTGAAGCTTTCTTT
TRBD1 | TRBJ1-5 | once | TRBV9 | CASSVGQGNQPQHF | TGTGCCAGCAGCGTTGGACAGGGAAATCAGCCCCAGCATTTT
- | TRBJ2-1 | few | TRBV5-6 | CASSWGTGTSNDEQFF | TGTGCCAGCAGTTGGGGGACTGGAACATCGAACGATGAGCAGTTCTTC
TRBD2 | TRBJ2-2 | - | TRBV19 | CATSDAGEYTGELFF | TGTGCCACCAGTGACGCGGGGGAATACACCGGGGAGCTGTTTTTT
- | TRBJ1-5 | - | TRBV25-1 | CASSMTGNSQPQHF | TGTGCCAGCAGTATGACAGGAAATAGTCAGCCCCAGCATTTT
- | TRBJ1-2 | - | TRBV5-6 | CASSPPGSVGYTF | TGTGCCAGCAGCCCCCCAGGGTCTGTTGGCTACACCTTC
- | TRBJ2-7 | - | TRBV2 | CASSRQASYEQYF | TGTGCCAGCAGCCGACAGGCCTCCTACGAGCAGTACTTC
- | TRBJ2-3 | once | TRBV9 | CASSPHGNTQYF | TGTGCCAGCAGCCCCCACGGGAATACGCAGTATTTT
- | TRBJ2-7 | once | TRBV6-4 | CASRKNADSYEQYF | TGTGCCAGCAGAAAAAACGCCGACTCCTACGAGCAGTACTTC
- | TRBJ2-2 | - | TRBV6-5 | CASSYSPLRRTGELFF | TGTGCCAGCAGTTACTCCCCCCTTCGACGCACCGGGGAGCTGTTTTTT
- | TRBJ2-7 | - | TRBV19 | CASSRGSSYEQYF | TGTGCCAGTAGTAGGGGGAGCTCCTACGAGCAGTACTTC
- | TRBJ1-4 | once | TRBV7-9 | CASSERDPNEKLFF | TGTGCCAGCAGCGAGAGGGATCCTAATGAAAAACTGTTTTTT
TRBD2 | TRBJ2-3 | - | TRBV5-1 | CASSPGLVLFSDTQYF | TGCGCCAGCAGCCCGGGACTAGTCCTGTTTTCAGATACGCAGTATTTT
- | TRBJ2-5 | - | TRBV5-1 | CASSEQNTETQYF | TGCGCCAGCAGCGAGCAGAATACCGAGACCCAGTACTTC
- | TRBJ1-4 | - | TRBV2 | CASSVGTPRGKLFF | TGTGCCAGCAGTGTCGGGACCCCGAGGGGAAAACTGTTTTTT
- | TRBJ2-7 | - | TRBV6-6 | CAGSGSHEQYF | TGTGCCGGGTCAGGGTCCCACGAGCAGTACTTC
TRBD1 | TRBJ1-2 | - | TRBV28 | CASSLPGTGDGYTF | TGTGCCAGCAGTTTACCTGGGACAGGGGATGGCTACACCTTC
TRBD2 | TRBJ2-1 | - | TRBV7-6 | CASSLAWRGRGNNEQFF | TGTGCCAGCAGCTTAGCTTGGCGCGGGAGGGGAAACAATGAGCAGTTCTTC
TRBD2 | TRBJ2-1 | once | TRBV2 | CASRRLAGGFNEQFF | TGTGCCAGCCGAAGACTAGCGGGAGGGTTCAATGAGCAGTTCTTC
- | TRBJ2-7 | - | TRBV5-1 | CASSLVGQLSGEQYF | TGCGCCAGCAGCTTGGTGGGACAATTGAGTGGGGAGCAGTACTTC
- | TRBJ2-7 | few | TRBV29-1 | CSGRVPSSYEQYF | TGCAGCGGGCGGGTCCCTAGCTCCTACGAGCAGTACTTC
- | TRBJ1-3 | - | TRBV10-3 | CAISEWATGNTIYF | TGTGCCATCAGTGAGTGGGCTACTGGAAACACCATATATTTT
TRBD1 | TRBJ1-2 | - | TRBV27 | CASSLTGGIYGYTF | TGTGCCAGCAGTTTAACAGGGGGGATCTATGGCTACACCTTC
- | TRBJ1-5 | - | TRBV6-6 | CASSSAGNQPQHF | TGTGCCAGCAGTTCAGCGGGCAATCAGCCCCAGCATTTT
- | TRBJ1-5 | - | TRBV5-4 | CASSRGDSQPQHF | TGTGCCAGCAGCCGCGGAGACTCTCAGCCCCAGCATTTT
TRBD2 | TRBJ2-7 | few | TRBV9 | CASSARGSGSYEQYF | TGTGCCAGCAGCGCGAGGGGTAGCGGGAGTTACGAGCAGTACTTC
- | TRBJ2-7 | - | TRBV5-5 | CASSLRVASYEQYF | TGTGCCAGCAGCTTGCGGGTAGCGTCCTACGAGCAGTACTTC
- | TRBJ2-3 | - | TRBV11-3 | CASSLAGETDTQYF | TGTGCCAGCAGCTTAGCGGGAGAGACAGATACGCAGTATTTT